A single sample is the source of the 26 T cell receptor beta chains below, sequenced in a study of cytotoxic CD8 clonotypes in ibrutinib-treated CLL. Using immunoSEQ multiplex PCR, the repertoire was profiled, and TCRdb retains in-frame clones only, with some absent. The sample has approximately 350,000 clones; roughly 71% are singletons. This sample comprised PBMCs, obtained after 36 months of ibrutinib treatment. These receptors all come from a human donor with chronic lymphocytic leukemia.

For the CDR3, the DNA is TGTGCCAGCAGCTTAGGTGGGGACGGGTACTACGAGCAGTACTTC. It translates to CASSLGGDGYYEQYF. The rearrangement joins TRBV7-6 to TRBJ2-7; TRBD1 or TRBD2 may be the D gene (5 bases each). Trimming removed 1 base at V and 3 bases at J, with 13 bases between. This CDR3 spans 15 amino acids. Germline V gene sequence: CDR1 SGHVS, CDR2 FNYEAQ.

The chain has TRBV4-3 and TRBJ2-3; D not certain. The CDR3 runs to 15 residues. Deletions cut 0 bases from V and 6 bases from J, with 13 bases between. Germline values: CDR1 LGHNA, CDR2 YSLEER. CDR3 sequence (DNA): TGCGCCAGCAGCCAAGAGGGGTCCCGATTCGATACGCAGTATTTT. It encodes CASSQEGSRFDTQYF.

This clone was seen a single time. This chain joins TRBV5-6 and TRBJ1-5; tentative D call: TRBD1 (5 bases). Trimming stripped 0 bases from V and 5 bases from J, with 15 bases between. CDR1 is SGHDT and CDR2 is YYEEEE in the germline V gene. The CDR3 has 16 amino acids. The CDR3 region is CASSLAGGRRDQPQHF. Here the CDR3 DNA reads TGTGCCAGCAGCTTGGCCGGGGGAAGGCGGGATCAGCCCCAGCATTTT.

The V and J genes are TRBV6-5 and TRBJ2-7; 7 nucleotides agree with TRBD1. There are 14 residues in the CDR3. Germline CDR1 MNHEY, CDR2 SVGAGI. The trim removed 6 bases at V and 5 bases at J, leaving 10 bases unmatched. The CDR3 DNA is TGTGCCAGCAGCCAGAGACAGGGTAGTGACGAGCAGTACTTC. Its translation: CASSQRQGSDEQYF.

The genes are TRBV5-1 and TRBJ1-1; a weak D match, TRBD1 (6 bases). Germline assignment: CDR1 SGHRS and CDR2 YFSETQ. The length of the CDR3 is 15 residues. V was trimmed by 0 bases and J by 0 bases, leaving 9 bases between them. The CDR3 loop reads CASSLDRALNTEAFF. CDR3 sequence (DNA): TGCGCCAGCAGCTTGGACAGGGCCCTGAACACTGAAGCTTTCTTT. The full variable domain, completed using reference TRBV5-1 and TRBJ1-1, is KAGVTQTPRYLIKTRGQQVTLSCSPISGHRSVSWYQQTPGQGLQFLFEYFSETQRNKGNFPGRFSGRQFSNSRSEMNVSTLELGDSALYLCASSLDRALNTEAFFGQGTRLTVV.

The chain has TRBV6-5 and TRBJ1-4; D not certain. In germline, CDR1 is MNHEY, CDR2 SVGAGI. Trimming cost V 0 bases and J 7 bases, with 15 bases left between them. The CDR3 has 16 amino acids. The DNA of the CDR3 is TGTGCCAGCAGTTACTCGAACGGGATACTAAGTGAAAAACTGTTTTTT. Translation gives CASSYSNGILSEKLFF.

This clone was observed a handful of times. V usage is TRBV5-1 and J usage is TRBJ2-1; 8 nucleotides line up with TRBD2. The CDR3 consists of 15 residues. Germline CDR1 SGHRS, CDR2 YFSETQ. The V segment lost 1 base and the J segment 4 bases; nucleotides outside the gene matches: 4. The CDR3 DNA sequence: TGCGCCAGCAGCTTGCTGGCTAGCGGGTACAATGAGCAGTTCTTC. Translated, it gives CASSLLASGYNEQFF.

The chain carries TRBV5-3 and TRBJ2-7; TRBD2 matches at 13 bases. TRBV5-3 is treated as an ORF (open reading frame) with a function not yet certain. CDR3 length: 15 residues. V was pared by 4 bases and J by 3 bases, with 4 bases of the junction left unmatched. CDR3 residues: CARSNGTSGNYEQYF. The CDR3 region has the DNA TGTGCCAGAAGCAACGGGACTAGCGGGAACTACGAGCAGTACTTC.

J is TRBJ1-4 and V is TRBV10-1; D uncertain. The CDR3 has 13 amino acids. Germline CDR1 WNHNN, CDR2 SYGVQD (reference sequence). V lost 2 bases, J lost 6 bases, and 7 bases lay in between. The CDR3 DNA sequence: TGCGCCAGCAGTGAGGTGCGCCATGAAAAACTGTTTTTT. Protein product: CASSEVRHEKLFF.

The chain is built from TRBV29-1 and TRBJ1-3; D is undetermined. The V gene's germline CDR1 is SQVTM and CDR2 ANQGSEA. V was pared by 8 bases and J by 0 bases, with 11 bases between. The CDR3 has 13 amino acids. For the CDR3, the DNA is TGCAGCTTTACAACACGCTCTGGAAACACCATATATTTT. This sequence encodes CSFTTRSGNTIYF.

This chain links TRBV19 with TRBJ2-7; 8 bases align to TRBD2. V lost 5 bases, J lost 3 bases, and 9 bases stayed unmatched. CDR3 length: 15 amino acids. CDR1 and CDR2 (germline): LNHDA, SQIVND (reference sequence). This chain's CDR3 is CASSGAASGLYEQYF. The CDR3 bases are TGTGCCAGTAGTGGAGCGGCTAGCGGGCTCTACGAGCAGTACTTC.

The chain is built from TRBV7-9 and TRBJ2-7; 13 bases map to TRBD2. CDR1 is SEHNR, CDR2 FQNEAQ, per germline (reference sequence). V was clipped by 5 bases and J by 3 bases; unmatched bases: 4. The CDR3 loop spans 15 amino acids. CDR3 residues: CASSPTSGRVYEQYF. DNA of the CDR3: TGTGCCAGCAGCCCCACTAGCGGGAGGGTCTACGAGCAGTACTTC.

The V and J genes are TRBV4-1 and TRBJ1-1; 7 positions agree with TRBD1. Losses at the gene ends were 6 bases for V and 1 base for J; bases not matched to a gene: 5. Per the germline V gene, CDR1 is MGHRA and CDR2 is YSYEKL. There are 14 residues in the CDR3. The CDR3 DNA is TGCGCCAGCAGAAACAGGGGCCCGAACACTGAAGCTTTCTTT. It specifies CASRNRGPNTEAFF.

A few counts support this clone. The chain recombines TRBV28 with TRBJ2-7; TRBD1 matches at 8 bases. The V and J ends lost 6 bases and 0 bases, in that order; junction bases with no gene match: 7. The V gene's germline CDR1 is MDHEN and CDR2 SYDVKM. The CDR3 consists of 15 residues. CDR3 nucleotide sequence: TGTGCCAGCAGCTCCCCTGGGACAGGCTCCTACGAGCAGTACTTC. It translates to CASSSPGTGSYEQYF.

The chain uses TRBV6-5 and TRBJ2-2, with 7 bases matching TRBD1. J lost 3 bases, V lost 6 bases, and 4 bases had no gene match. The CDR3 sequence is 14 residues long. Germline CDR1 and CDR2: MNHEY and SVGAGI. In nucleotides, the CDR3 is TGTGCCAGCAGATCAGGGGGAGACACCGGGGAGCTGTTTTTT. Translating gives CASRSGGDTGELFF.

V is TRBV11-3 and J is TRBJ2-5, with D possibly being TRBD1 (7 bases). The germline CDR1 and CDR2 sequences are SGHNT and YENEEA. CDR3 size: 15 residues. V was pared by 4 bases and J by 3 bases, with 15 bases between. The CDR3 DNA reads TGTGCCAGCAGCTACAATACAGGGGAGGAAGAGACCCAGTACTTC. Amino acid sequence: CASSYNTGEEETQYF.

This clone was seen more than once but under ten times. This sequence joins TRBV2 and TRBJ1-6; the D gene is possibly TRBD1 (5 bases). The germline V gene has CDR1 SNHLY and CDR2 FYNNEI. The CDR3 contains 13 residues. V gave up 7 bases and J gave up 8 bases, with 12 bases separating them. Here the CDR3 reads CASTKGLYSPLHF. The DNA for the CDR3 is TGTGCCAGCACGAAGGGGCTGTATTCACCCCTCCACTTT.

The J gene is TRBJ2-1, the V gene TRBV18; 8 bases agree with TRBD1. Trimming removed 1 base from V and 2 bases from J; junction bases left unmatched: 7. Looked up from germline, CDR1 is KGHSH and CDR2 is LQKENI. CDR3 length: 17 amino acids. CDR3 region: CASSPRRSDRAYNEQFF. CDR3 bases: TGTGCCAGCTCACCACGTCGGTCGGACAGGGCCTACAATGAGCAGTTCTTC.

CDR3 DNA sequence: TGTGCCAGCGTCCCAGCCGGGACAGGGTTCTACGAGCAGTACTTC. It yields the protein CASVPAGTGFYEQYF. This chain links TRBV6-1 with TRBJ2-7; TRBD1 agrees at 9 bases. V dropped 8 bases and J dropped 3; count of bases not matched to a gene: 11. The germline V gene has CDR1 MNHNS and CDR2 SASEGT. The CDR3 runs to 15 residues.

The V and J genes are TRBV4-1 and TRBJ2-3, with D tentatively TRBD1 or TRBD2 (5 bases each). Germline CDR1 is MGHRA and CDR2 is YSYEKL. This CDR3 has 16 amino acids. Trimming removed 4 bases from V and 0 bases from J, with 14 bases in between. This CDR3 is CASSLPPGRSTDTQYF. The CDR3 nucleotides read TGCGCCAGCAGCCTCCCGCCGGGACGGAGCACAGATACGCAGTATTTT.

The chain combines TRBV9 with TRBJ1-2; tentative D call: TRBD1 (6 bases). CDR1 and CDR2 from the germline V gene are SGDLS and YYNGEE. CDR3 length equals 13 residues. Trimming cost V 3 bases and J 5 bases, with 11 bases left between them. The DNA for the CDR3 is TGTGCCAGCAGCGGGGACATGGCGTATGGCTACACCTTC. Translating gives CASSGDMAYGYTF.

The genes are TRBV28 and TRBJ2-7, with D unclear. Per germline, CDR1 MDHEN and CDR2 SYDVKM. The CDR3 is 10 residues long. V gave up 7 bases and J gave up 4 bases, with 5 bases separating them. This chain's CDR3 is CASKSYEQYF. CDR3 bases: TGTGCCAGCAAAAGTTACGAGCAGTACTTC.

The rearrangement links TRBV9 to TRBJ1-1; 9 bases line up with TRBD1. This CDR3 contains 14 residues. V dropped 6 bases and J dropped 4; count of bases not matched to a gene: 7. The germline CDR1 and CDR2 sequences are SGDLS and YYNGEE. This CDR3 is CASTPGQGATEAFF. The CDR3 coding sequence is TGTGCCAGCACTCCGGGACAGGGCGCCACTGAAGCTTTCTTT.

Notes on this clone: At one boundary the junction diverges from the germline segment, which might be a read error. Other DNA sequences of this sample code for an identical CDR3. The chain employs TRBV5-1 and TRBJ2-3; 7 bases match TRBD1. Germline V lookup: CDR1 SGHRS, CDR2 YFSETQ. This CDR3 is 16 amino acids long. The CDR3 spells CASSLAGYRGSDTQYF. The DNA of the CDR3 is TGCGCCAGCAGCTTGGCCGGGTACAGGGGCTCAGATACGCAATATTTT.

The chain has TRBV9 and TRBJ1-5; 7 bases match TRBD1. The CDR3 is 15 amino acids. With 0 bases clipped from V and 3 bases from J, the junction kept 3 bases outside the gene matches. CDR1 is SGDLS, CDR2 YYNGEE, per germline. The CDR3 bases are TGTGCCAGCAGCGTAGGGACAGGCTTCAATCAGCCCCAGCATTTT. As protein: CASSVGTGFNQPQHF.

This clone was seen only a few times. The chain uses TRBV11-3 and TRBJ1-2; D gene ambiguous. Germline V CDR1 and CDR2: SGHNT, YENEEA. The CDR3 is made up of 11 amino acids. The V gene lost 10 bases and the J gene lost 7 bases, with 13 bases spanning the gap. CDR3 nucleotide sequence: TGTGCCATTTGTAGGGCACTTGGCTACACCTTC. Its translation: CAICRALGYTF.